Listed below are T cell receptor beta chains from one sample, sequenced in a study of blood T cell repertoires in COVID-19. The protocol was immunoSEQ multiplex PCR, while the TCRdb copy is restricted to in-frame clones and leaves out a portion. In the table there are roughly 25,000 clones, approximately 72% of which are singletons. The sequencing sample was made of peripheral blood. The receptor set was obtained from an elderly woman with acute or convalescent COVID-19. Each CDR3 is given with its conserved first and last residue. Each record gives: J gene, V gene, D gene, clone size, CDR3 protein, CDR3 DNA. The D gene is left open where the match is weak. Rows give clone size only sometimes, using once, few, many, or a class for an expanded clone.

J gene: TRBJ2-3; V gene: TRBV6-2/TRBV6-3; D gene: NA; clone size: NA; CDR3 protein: CASSYGWESSTDTQYF; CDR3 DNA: TGTGCCAGCAGTTACGGCTGGGAGTCCAGCACAGATACGCAGTATTTT
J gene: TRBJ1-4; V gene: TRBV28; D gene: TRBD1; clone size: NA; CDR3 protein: CASSLFPGTGEEKLFF; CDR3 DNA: TGTGCCAGCAGTTTGTTTCCCGGGACAGGGGAGGAAAAACTGTTTTTT
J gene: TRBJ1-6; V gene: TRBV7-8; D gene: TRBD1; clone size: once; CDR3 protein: CASTPTGGSYNSPLHF; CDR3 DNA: TGTGCCAGCACCCCGACAGGGGGTTCCTATAATTCACCCCTCCACTTT
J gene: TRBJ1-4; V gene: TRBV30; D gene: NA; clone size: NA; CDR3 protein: CAWSVLDEKLFF; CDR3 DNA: TGTGCCTGGAGTGTACTGGATGAAAAACTGTTTTTT
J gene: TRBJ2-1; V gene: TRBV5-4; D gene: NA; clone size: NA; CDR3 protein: CASTQRDRNNEQFF; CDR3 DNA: TGTGCCAGCACCCAGCGCGATAGGAACAATGAGCAGTTCTTC
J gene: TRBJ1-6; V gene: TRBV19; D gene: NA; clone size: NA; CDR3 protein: CASSPRTAYYNSPLHF; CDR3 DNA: TGTGCCAGTAGTCCCCGGACAGCTTACTATAATTCACCCCTCCACTTT
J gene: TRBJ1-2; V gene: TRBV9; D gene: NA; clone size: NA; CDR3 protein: CASSAGGVPRSGYTF; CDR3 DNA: TGTGCCAGCAGCGCCGGGGGGGTCCCGCGGAGTGGCTACACCTTC
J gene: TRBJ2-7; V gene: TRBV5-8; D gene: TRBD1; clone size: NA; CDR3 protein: CASSLTGAYEQYF; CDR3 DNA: TGTGCCAGCAGCTTAACAGGGGCCTACGAGCAGTACTTC
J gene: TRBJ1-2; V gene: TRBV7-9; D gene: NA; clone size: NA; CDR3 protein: CASSPPRRYGYTF; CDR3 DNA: TGTGCCAGCAGCCCCCCGCGCCGATATGGCTACACCTTC
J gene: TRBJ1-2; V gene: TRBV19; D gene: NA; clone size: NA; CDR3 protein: CASSMGPTWLYGYTF; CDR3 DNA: TGTGCCAGTAGTATGGGCCCCACTTGGCTATATGGCTACACCTTC
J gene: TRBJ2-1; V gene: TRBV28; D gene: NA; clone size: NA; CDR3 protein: CASSSIRGYAYNEQFF; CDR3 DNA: TGTGCCAGCAGTTCTATTAGGGGTTACGCCTACAATGAGCAGTTCTTC
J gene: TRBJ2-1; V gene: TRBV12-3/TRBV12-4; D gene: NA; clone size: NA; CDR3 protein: CASSFLSINEQFF; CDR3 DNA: TGTGCCAGCAGTTTTTTGTCTATCAATGAGCAGTTCTTC
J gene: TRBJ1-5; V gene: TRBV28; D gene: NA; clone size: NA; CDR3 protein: CASSPSQTAQPQHF; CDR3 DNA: TGTGCCAGCAGCCCTAGCCAAACCGCGCAGCCCCAGCATTTT
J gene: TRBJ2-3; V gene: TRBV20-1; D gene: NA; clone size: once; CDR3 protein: CSAGDTDTQYF; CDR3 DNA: TGCAGTGCGGGCGACACAGATACGCAGTATTTT
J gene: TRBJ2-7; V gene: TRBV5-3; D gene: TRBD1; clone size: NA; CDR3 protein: CARSLRQGPNYEQYF; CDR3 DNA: TGTGCCAGAAGCCTGAGACAGGGACCGAACTACGAGCAGTACTTC
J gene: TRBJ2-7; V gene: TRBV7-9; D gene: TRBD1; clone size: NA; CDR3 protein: CASSLAGTGFPLQYF; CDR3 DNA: TGTGCCAGCAGCTTAGCCGGGACAGGGTTCCCTTTGCAGTACTTC
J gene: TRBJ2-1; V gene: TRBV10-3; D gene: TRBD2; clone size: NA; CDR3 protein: CAISGTSERGQFF; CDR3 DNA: TGTGCCATCAGTGGGACTAGCGAGCGGGGGCAGTTCTTC
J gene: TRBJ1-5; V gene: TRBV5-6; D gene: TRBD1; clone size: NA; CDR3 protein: CASTTGTGYQPQHF; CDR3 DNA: TGTGCCAGCACCACCGGGACAGGATATCAGCCCCAGCATTTT
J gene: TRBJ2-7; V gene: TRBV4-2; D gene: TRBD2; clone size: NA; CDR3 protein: CASSQDLGSGRALVSYEQYF; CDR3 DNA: TGTGCCAGCAGCCAAGATTTGGGTAGCGGGAGGGCCCTCGTTTCCTACGAGCAGTACTTC
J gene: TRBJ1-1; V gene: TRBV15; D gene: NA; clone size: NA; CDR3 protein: CATSRENQVTEAFF; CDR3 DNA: TGTGCCACCAGCAGAGAAAACCAGGTCACTGAAGCTTTCTTT
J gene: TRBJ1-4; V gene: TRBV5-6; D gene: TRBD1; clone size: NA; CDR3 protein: CASSLDRTGYNEKLFF; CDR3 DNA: TGTGCCAGCAGCTTGGATCGGACAGGGTATAATGAAAAACTGTTTTTT
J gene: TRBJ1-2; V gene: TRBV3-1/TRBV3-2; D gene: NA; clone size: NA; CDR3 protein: CASSQGDSQLGYTF; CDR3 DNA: TGTGCCAGCAGCCAAGGCGACAGTCAACTGGGCTACACCTTC
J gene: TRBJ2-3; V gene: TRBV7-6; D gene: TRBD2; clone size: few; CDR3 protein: CASSLAAIAGETVADTQYF; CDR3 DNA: TGTGCCAGCAGCTTAGCGGCGATAGCGGGAGAAACAGTGGCAGATACGCAGTATTTT
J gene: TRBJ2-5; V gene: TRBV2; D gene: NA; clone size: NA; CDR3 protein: CASSPIPGSQKETQYF; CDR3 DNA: TGTGCCAGCAGTCCCATTCCGGGGTCCCAAAAAGAGACCCAGTACTTC
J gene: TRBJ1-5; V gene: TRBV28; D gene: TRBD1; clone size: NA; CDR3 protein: CASSPPGQGASNQPQHF; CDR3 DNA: TGTGCCAGCAGTCCACCTGGACAGGGGGCGAGCAATCAGCCCCAGCATTTT
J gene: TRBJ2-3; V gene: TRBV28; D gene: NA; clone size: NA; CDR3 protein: CASRPRLAGTDTQYF; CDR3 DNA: TGTGCCAGCAGGCCACGTCTCGCGGGCACAGATACGCAGTATTTT
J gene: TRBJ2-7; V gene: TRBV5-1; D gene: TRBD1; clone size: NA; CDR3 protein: CASSLATGGSYEQYF; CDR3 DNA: TGCGCCAGCAGCTTGGCAACAGGGGGCTCCTACGAGCAGTACTTC
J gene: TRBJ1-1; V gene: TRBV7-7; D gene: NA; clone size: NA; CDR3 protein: CASSRLTGLENTEAFF; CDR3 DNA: TGTGCTAGCAGCCGACTCACAGGGCTGGAGAACACTGAAGCTTTCTTT
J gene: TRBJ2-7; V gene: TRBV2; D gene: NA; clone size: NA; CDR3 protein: CASSSAYEQYF; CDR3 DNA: TGTGCCAGCAGTTCCGCCTACGAGCAGTACTTC
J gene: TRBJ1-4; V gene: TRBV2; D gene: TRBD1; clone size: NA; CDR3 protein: CASVQGSATNEKLFF; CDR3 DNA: TGTGCCAGCGTACAGGGGTCCGCAACTAATGAAAAACTGTTTTTT
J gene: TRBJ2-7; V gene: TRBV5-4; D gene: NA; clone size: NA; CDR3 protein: CASSLVSAPTEQYF; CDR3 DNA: TGTGCCAGCAGCTTGGTAAGCGCTCCTACCGAGCAGTACTTC
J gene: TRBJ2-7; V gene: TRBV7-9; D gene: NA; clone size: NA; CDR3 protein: CASSPSGRNEQYF; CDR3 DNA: TGTGCCAGCAGCCCCTCGGGTAGGAACGAGCAGTACTTC
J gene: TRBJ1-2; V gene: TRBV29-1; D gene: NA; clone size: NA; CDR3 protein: CSAGGRERGGYTF; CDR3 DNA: TGCAGCGCCGGGGGGCGGGAAAGAGGTGGCTACACCTTC
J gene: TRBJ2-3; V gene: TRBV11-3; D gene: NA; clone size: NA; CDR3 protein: CASSLSRVNTQYF; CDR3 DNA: TGTGCCAGCAGCTTAAGTCGAGTTAACACGCAGTATTTT
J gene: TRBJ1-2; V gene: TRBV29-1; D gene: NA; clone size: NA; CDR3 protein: CSVEDSRRFDGYTF; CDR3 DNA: TGCAGCGTTGAAGACTCTCGCAGATTCGATGGCTACACCTTC
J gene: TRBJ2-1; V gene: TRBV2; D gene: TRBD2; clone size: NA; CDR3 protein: CASRLLAGAPNEQFF; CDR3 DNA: TGTGCCAGCCGGTTACTAGCGGGGGCCCCCAATGAGCAGTTCTTC
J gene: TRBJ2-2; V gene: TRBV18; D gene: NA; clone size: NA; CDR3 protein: CASSPPGDLNTGELFF; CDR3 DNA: TGTGCCAGCTCACCACCGGGAGACCTGAACACCGGGGAGCTGTTTTTT
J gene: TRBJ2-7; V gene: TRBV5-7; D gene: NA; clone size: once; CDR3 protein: CASSLDLVAGYEQYF; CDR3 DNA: TGTGCCAGCAGCTTGGATTTGGTCGCAGGGTACGAGCAGTACTTC
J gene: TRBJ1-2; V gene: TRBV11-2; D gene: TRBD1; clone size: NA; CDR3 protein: CASSVTTGGEAGYTF; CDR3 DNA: TGTGCCAGCAGCGTAACGACAGGGGGCGAAGCTGGCTACACCTTC
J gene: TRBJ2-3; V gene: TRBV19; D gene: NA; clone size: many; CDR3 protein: CASSIPRGTPTDTQYF; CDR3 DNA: TGTGCCAGTAGTATCCCACGGGGGACCCCCACAGATACGCAGTATTTT
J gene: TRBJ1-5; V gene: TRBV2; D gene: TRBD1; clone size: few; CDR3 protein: CASAPGQANINQPQHF; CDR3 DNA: TGTGCCAGCGCCCCGGGACAGGCAAACATCAATCAGCCCCAGCATTTT
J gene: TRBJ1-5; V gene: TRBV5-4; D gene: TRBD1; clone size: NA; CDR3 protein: CASSFYGDREGQPQHF; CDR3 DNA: TGTGCCAGCAGCTTCTACGGGGACAGGGAAGGTCAGCCCCAGCATTTT
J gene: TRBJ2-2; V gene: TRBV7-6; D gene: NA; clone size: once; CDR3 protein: CASSTSAGGELFF; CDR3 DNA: TGTGCCAGCAGCACCTCCGCGGGAGGGGAGCTGTTTTTT
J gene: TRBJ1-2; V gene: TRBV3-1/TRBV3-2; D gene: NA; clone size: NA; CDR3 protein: CASSQDPQGWGYTF; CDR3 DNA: TGTGCCAGCAGCCAAGACCCCCAGGGGTGGGGCTACACCTTC
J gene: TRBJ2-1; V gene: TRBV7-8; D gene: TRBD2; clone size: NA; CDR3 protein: CASSLGTSGGHEQFF; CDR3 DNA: TGTGCCAGCAGCTTAGGGACTAGCGGGGGGCATGAGCAGTTCTTC
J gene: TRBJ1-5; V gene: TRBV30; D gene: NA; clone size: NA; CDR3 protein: CALEAGAKGQPQHF; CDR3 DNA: TGTGCCTTAGAGGCGGGGGCCAAGGGTCAGCCCCAGCATTTT
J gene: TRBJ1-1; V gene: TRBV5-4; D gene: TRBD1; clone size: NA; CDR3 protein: CASSFPDRATEAFF; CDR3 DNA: TGTGCCAGCAGCTTCCCGGACAGGGCTACTGAAGCTTTCTTT
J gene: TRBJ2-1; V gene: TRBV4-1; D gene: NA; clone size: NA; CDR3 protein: CASSQVMSNNEQFF; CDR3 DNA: TGCGCCAGCAGCCAAGTCATGAGCAACAATGAGCAGTTCTTC
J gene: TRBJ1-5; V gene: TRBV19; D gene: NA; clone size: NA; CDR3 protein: CASSIPSGGNQPQHF; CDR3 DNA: TGTGCCAGTAGTATTCCTTCGGGGGGGAATCAGCCCCAGCATTTT
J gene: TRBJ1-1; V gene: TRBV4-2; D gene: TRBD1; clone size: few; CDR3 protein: CASSRGQGLLNTEAFF; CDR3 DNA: TGTGCCAGCAGCCGAGGACAGGGGCTACTGAACACTGAAGCTTTCTTT
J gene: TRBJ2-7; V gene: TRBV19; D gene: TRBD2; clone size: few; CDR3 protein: CASSPKRGLTYEQYF; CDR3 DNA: TGTGCCAGTAGTCCCAAGCGGGGGCTCACCTACGAGCAGTACTTC
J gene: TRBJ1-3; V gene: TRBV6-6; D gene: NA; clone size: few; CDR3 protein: CASINQGISGNTIYF; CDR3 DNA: TGTGCCAGCATCAATCAGGGTATCTCTGGAAACACCATATATTTT
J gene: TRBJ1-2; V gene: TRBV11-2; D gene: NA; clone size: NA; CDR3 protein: CASRPGDTIIGGYTF; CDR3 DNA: TGTGCCAGCCGCCCAGGGGATACCATCATTGGTGGCTACACCTTC
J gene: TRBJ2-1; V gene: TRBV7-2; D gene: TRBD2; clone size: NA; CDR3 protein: CASSPGLATYNEQFF; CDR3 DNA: TGTGCCAGCAGCCCGGGACTAGCGACCTACAATGAGCAGTTCTTC
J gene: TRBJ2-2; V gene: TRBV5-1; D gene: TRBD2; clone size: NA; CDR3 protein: CASRVTGLAGVGELFF; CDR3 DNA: TGCGCCAGCAGGGTAACGGGACTAGCGGGAGTCGGGGAGCTGTTTTTT